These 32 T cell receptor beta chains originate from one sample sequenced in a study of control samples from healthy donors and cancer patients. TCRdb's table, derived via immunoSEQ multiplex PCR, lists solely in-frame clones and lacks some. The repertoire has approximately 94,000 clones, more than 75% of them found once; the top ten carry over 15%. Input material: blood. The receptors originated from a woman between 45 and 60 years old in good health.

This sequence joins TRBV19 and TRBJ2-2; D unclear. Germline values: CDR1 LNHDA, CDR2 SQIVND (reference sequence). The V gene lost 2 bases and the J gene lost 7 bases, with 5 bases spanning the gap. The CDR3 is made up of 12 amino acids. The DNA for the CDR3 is TGTGCCAGTAGTATATCCGGCGGGGAGCTGTTTTTT. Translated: CASSISGGELFF.

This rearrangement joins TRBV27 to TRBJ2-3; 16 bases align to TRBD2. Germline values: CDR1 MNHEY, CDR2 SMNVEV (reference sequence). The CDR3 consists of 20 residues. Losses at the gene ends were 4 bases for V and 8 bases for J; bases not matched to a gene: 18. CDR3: CASSSKPGLAGGPRYVTQYF. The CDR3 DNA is TGTGCCAGCAGTTCAAAACCGGGACTAGCGGGAGGGCCTCGATATGTTACGCAGTATTTT.

The CDR3 is CASSTLQGDSGNTIYF. The CDR3 DNA reads as TGTGCCAGCAGTACGTTGCAGGGGGACTCTGGAAACACCATATATTTT. The chain joins TRBV6-6 to TRBJ1-3, with 7 bases aligning to TRBD1. The CDR3 totals 16 residues. Germline loops: CDR1 MNHNY, CDR2 SVGAGI (reference sequence). Trimming cost V 5 bases and J 0 bases; bases outside gene matches: 7.

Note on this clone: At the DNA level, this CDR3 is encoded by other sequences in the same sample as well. CDR3 region: CAISTPGGGELFF. The DNA of the CDR3 is TGCGCCATATCGACACCGGGGGGCGGGGAGCTGTTTTTT. This rearrangement joins TRBV5-1 to TRBJ2-2; 7 bases map to TRBD2. The CDR3 is 13 amino acids. Germline lookup yields CDR1 SGHRS and CDR2 YFSETQ. With 9 bases clipped from V and 7 bases from J, the junction kept 9 bases outside the gene matches.

CDR3 sequence reads: CASSREKQGDYGYTF. The CDR3 DNA reads as TGTGCCAGCAGCCGTGAAAAACAGGGGGACTATGGCTACACCTTC. The rearrangement joins TRBV5-4 to TRBJ1-2, with 8 bases that match TRBD1. The germline CDR1 and CDR2 sequences are SGHNT and YYREEE (reference sequence). With V trimmed by 4 bases and J by 3 bases, 8 bases remained unmatched. CDR3 length: 15 residues.

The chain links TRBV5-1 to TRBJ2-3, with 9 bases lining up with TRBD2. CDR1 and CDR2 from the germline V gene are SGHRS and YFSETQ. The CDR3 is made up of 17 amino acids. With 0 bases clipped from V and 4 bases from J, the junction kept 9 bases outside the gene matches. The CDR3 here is CASSLDPSGIGADTQYF. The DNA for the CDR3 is TGCGCCAGCAGCTTGGACCCTAGCGGGATAGGGGCAGATACGCAGTATTTT. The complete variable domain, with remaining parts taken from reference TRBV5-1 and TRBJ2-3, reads KAGVTQTPRYLIKTRGQQVTLSCSPISGHRSVSWYQQTPGQGLQFLFEYFSETQRNKGNFPGRFSGRQFSNSRSEMNVSTLELGDSALYLCASSLDPSGIGADTQYFGPGTRLTVL.

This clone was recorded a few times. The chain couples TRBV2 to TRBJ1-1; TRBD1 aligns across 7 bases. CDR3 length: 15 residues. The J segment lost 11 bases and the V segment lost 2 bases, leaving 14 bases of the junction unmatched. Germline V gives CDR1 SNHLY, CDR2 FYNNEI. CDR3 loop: CASSEPLTGSDIAFF. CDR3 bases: TGTGCCAGCAGTGAACCATTGACAGGGTCGGATATCGCTTTCTTT. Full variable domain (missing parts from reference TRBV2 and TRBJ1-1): EPEVTQTPSHQVTQMGQEVILRCVPISNHLYFYWYRQILGQKVEFLVSFYNNEISEKSEIFDDQFSVERPDGSNFTLKIRSTKLEDSAMYFCASSEPLTGSDIAFFGQGTRLTVV.

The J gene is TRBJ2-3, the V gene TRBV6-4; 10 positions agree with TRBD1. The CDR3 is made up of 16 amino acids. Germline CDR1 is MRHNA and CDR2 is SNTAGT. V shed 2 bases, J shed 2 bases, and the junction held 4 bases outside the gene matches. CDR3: CASSDQTGGATDTQYF. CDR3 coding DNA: TGTGCCAGCAGTGACCAGACAGGGGGCGCCACAGATACGCAGTATTTT.

The chain's CDR3 is CASSSGFNEKLFF. As DNA, the CDR3 is TGTGCCAGCAGCTCCGGGTTCAATGAAAAACTGTTTTTT. The chain joins TRBV7-6 to TRBJ1-4, with D hard to call. This CDR3 is built from 13 residues. V lost 4 bases, J lost 5 bases, and 8 bases lay in between. Germline V gene data show CDR1 as SGHVS and CDR2 as FNYEAQ.

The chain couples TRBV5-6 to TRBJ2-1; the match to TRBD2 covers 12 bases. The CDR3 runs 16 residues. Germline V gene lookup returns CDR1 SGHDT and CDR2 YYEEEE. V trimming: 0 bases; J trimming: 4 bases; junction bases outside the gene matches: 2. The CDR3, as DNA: TGTGCCAGCAGCTTGGGACTAGCGGGAGTTTACAATGAGCAGTTCTTC. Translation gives CASSLGLAGVYNEQFF.

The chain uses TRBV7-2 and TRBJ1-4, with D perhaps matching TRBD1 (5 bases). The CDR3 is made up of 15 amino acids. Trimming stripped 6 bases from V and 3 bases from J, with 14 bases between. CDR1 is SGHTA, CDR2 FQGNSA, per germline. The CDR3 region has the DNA TGTGCCAGCAGACCCCGTTTCAGGGCTAATGAAAAACTGTTTTTT. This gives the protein CASRPRFRANEKLFF.

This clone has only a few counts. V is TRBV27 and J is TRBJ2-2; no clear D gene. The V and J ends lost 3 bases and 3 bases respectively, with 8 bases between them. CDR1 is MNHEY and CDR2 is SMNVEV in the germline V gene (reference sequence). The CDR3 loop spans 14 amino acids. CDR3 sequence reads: CASSFSVYTGELFF. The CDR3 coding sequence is TGTGCCAGCAGTTTCTCGGTATACACCGGGGAGCTGTTTTTT.

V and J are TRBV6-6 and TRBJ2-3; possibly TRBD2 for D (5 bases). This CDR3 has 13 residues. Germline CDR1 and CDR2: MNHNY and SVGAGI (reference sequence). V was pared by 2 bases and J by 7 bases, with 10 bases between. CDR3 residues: CASSYAAGYTQYF. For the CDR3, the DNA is TGTGCCAGCAGTTACGCGGCGGGTTATACGCAGTATTTT.

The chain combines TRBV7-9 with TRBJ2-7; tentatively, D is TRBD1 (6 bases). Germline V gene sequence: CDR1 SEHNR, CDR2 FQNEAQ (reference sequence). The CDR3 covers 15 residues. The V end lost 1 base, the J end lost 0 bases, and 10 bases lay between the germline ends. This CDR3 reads CASSLETGSSYEQYF. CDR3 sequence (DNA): TGTGCCAGCAGCTTAGAGACAGGTTCCTCCTACGAGCAGTACTTC.

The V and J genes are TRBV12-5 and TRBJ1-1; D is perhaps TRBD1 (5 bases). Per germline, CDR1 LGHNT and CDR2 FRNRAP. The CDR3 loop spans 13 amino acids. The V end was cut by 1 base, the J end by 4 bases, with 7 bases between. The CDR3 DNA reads TGTGCTAGTGGTTTGGGGGGGATCACTGAAGCTTTCTTT. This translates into CASGLGGITEAFF.

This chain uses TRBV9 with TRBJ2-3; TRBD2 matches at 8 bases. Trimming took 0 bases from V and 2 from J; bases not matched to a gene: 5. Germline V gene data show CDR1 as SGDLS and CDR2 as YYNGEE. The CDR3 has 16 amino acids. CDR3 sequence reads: CASSVVAGITTDTQYF. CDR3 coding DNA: TGTGCCAGCAGCGTAGTAGCGGGAATTACCACAGATACGCAGTATTTT.

As DNA, the CDR3 is TGTGCCAGCAGCCTGACGACGGACTATATCGGCTATGGCTACACCTTC. Amino acid sequence: CASSLTTDYIGYGYTF. The rearrangement uses TRBV11-2 and TRBJ1-2, with no clear D. This CDR3 contains 16 residues. In germline, CDR1 is SGHAT, CDR2 FQNNGV. V lost 5 bases, J lost 4 bases, and 20 bases lay in between. The full variable domain, rest sourced from reference TRBV11-2 and TRBJ1-2, is EAGVAQSPRYKIIEKRQSVAFWCNPISGHATLYWYQQILGQGPKLLIQFQNNGVVDDSQLPKDRFSAERLKGVDSTLKIQPAKLEDSAVYLCASSLTTDYIGYGYTFGSGTRLTVV.

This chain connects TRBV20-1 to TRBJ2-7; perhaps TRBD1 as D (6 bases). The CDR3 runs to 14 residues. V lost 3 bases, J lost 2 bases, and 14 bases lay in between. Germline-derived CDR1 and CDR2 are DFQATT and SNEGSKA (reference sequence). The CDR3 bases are TGCAGTGCTAGTGCGGATTACAGGGCCTACGAGCAGTACTTC. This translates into CSASADYRAYEQYF.

The CDR3 spells CASAPWGSTDTQYF. CDR3 sequence (DNA): TGTGCCAGCGCCCCGTGGGGTAGCACAGATACGCAGTATTTT. V and J are TRBV2 and TRBJ2-3; D is unclear. V dropped 8 bases and J dropped 0 bases, with 12 bases sitting between them. The germline V gene has CDR1 SNHLY and CDR2 FYNNEI. This CDR3 spans 14 amino acids.

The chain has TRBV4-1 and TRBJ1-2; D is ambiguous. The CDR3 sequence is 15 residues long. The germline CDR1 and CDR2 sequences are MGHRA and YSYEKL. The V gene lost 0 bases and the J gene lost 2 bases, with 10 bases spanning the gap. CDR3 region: CASSQEVYGNYGYTF. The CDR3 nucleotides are TGCGCCAGCAGCCAAGAAGTTTACGGAAACTATGGCTACACCTTC.

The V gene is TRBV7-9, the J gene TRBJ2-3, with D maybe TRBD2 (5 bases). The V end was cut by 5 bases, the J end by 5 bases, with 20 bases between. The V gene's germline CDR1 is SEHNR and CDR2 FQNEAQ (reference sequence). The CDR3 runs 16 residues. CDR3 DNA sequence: TGTGCCAGCAGCCCCCGTGGAGGAGCTTCCTTAGATACGCAGTATTTT. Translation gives CASSPRGGASLDTQYF.

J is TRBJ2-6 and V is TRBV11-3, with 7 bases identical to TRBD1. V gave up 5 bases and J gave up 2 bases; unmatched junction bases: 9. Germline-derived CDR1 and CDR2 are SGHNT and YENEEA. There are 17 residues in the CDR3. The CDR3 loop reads CASSTRSTGTGANVLTF. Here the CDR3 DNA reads TGTGCCAGCAGCACGCGCTCGACAGGGACTGGGGCCAACGTCCTGACTTTC.

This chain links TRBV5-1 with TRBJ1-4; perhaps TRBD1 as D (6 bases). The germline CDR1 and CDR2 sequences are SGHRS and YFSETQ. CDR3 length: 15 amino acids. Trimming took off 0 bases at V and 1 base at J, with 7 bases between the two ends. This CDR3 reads CASSLGTETNEKLFF. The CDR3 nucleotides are TGCGCCAGCAGCTTGGGGACAGAAACTAATGAAAAACTGTTTTTT.

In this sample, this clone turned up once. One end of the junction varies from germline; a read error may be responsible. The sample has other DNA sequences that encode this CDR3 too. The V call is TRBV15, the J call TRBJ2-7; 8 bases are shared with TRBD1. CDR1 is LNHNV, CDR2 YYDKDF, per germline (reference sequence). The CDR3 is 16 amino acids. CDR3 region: CATSRARAGTGREQYF. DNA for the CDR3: TGTGCCACCAGCAGAGCCCGGGCCGGGACAGGTCGCGAGCAGTACTTT.

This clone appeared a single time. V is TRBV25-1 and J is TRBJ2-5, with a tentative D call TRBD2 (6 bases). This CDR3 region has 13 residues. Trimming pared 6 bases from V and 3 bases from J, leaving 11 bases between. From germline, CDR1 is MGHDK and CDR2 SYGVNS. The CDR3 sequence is CASRQTSEETQYF. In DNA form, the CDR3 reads TGTGCCAGCAGACAGACTAGTGAAGAGACCCAGTACTTC.

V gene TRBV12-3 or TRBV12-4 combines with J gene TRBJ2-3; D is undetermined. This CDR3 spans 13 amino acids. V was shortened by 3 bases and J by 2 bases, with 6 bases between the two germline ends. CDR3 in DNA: TGTGCCAGCAGTTTTTTCGACACAGATACGCAGTATTTT. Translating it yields CASSFFDTDTQYF.

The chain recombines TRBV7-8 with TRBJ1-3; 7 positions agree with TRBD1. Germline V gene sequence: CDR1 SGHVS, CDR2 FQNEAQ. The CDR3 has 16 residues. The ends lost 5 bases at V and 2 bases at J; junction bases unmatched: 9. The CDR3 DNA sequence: TGTGCCAGCAGCCTTCGACAGGGTGCTCCTGGAAACACCATATATTTT. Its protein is CASSLRQGAPGNTIYF.

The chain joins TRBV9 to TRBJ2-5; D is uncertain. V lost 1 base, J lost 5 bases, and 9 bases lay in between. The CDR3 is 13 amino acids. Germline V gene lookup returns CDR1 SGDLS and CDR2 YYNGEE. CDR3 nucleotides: TGTGCCAGCAGCGTACCCCCGGTGGAGACCCAGTACTTC. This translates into CASSVPPVETQYF.

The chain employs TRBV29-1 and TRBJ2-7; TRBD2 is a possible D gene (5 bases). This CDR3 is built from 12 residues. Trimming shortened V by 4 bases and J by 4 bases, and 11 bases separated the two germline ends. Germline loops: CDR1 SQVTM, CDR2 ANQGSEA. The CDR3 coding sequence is TGCAGCGTTGTAGCGCAGCATTACGAGCAGTACTTC. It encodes CSVVAQHYEQYF.

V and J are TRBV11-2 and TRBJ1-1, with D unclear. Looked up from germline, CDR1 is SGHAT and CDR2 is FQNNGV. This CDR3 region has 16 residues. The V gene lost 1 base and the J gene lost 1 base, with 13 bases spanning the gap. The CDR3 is CASSLVMGVRNTEAFF. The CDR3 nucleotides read TGTGCCAGCAGCTTAGTTATGGGAGTGAGGAACACTGAAGCTTTCTTT.

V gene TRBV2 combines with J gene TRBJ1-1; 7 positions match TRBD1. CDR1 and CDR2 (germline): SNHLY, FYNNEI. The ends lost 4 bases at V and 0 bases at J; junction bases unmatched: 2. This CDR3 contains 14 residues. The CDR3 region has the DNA TGTGCCAGCAGTGGGGGACAGCTGAACACTGAAGCTTTCTTT. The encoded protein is CASSGGQLNTEAFF.

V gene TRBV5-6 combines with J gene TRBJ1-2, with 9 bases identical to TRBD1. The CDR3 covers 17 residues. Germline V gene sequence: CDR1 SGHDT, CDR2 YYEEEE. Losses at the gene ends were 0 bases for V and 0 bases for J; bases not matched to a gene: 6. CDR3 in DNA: TGTGCCAGCAGCTTGGGGGGGACAGGGCCCTCTAACTATGGCTACACCTTC. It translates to CASSLGGTGPSNYGYTF.